This T cell receptor beta chain stems from a study of Graves' ophthalmopathy and Graves' hyperthyroidism. Many counts were recorded for this clonotype. Its matching antigen is unknown. V was pared by 6 bases and J by 7 bases, with 10 bases of the junction left unmatched. This CDR3 contains 14 residues. CDR1 is LNHDA, CDR2 SQIVND, per germline (reference sequence). CDR3 regions of TCR beta were amplified from RNA transcripts. RT-PCR with HTBI primers came first, then second-round multiplex PCR. TCRdb fed the multiplex PCR reads into MiXCR, producing one record per CDR3 protein. The sample lists some 200,000 distinct CDR3 sequences, over 25% occurring once. In donors with ophthalmopathy, activity was moderate-to-severe, with CAS ≥3, NOSPECS ≥4 and duration under 3 months. Overall study results and limits: Blood also harbored most expanded thyroid clonotypes above 0.001 frequency. Discriminating ophthalmopathy from stable hyperthyroidism, a 13-signature model attained a sensitivity of over 85% and a specificity of around 83%.

V gene TRBV19 combines with J gene TRBJ2-5, with TRBD1 matching over 8 bases. Material for sequencing was peripheral blood. The TCR sequence derives from a man over 45 with Graves' ophthalmopathy. CDR3 sequence reads: CASSGQGSFATQYF. CDR3 bases: TGTGCCAGTAGCGGACAGGGATCGTTTGCGACCCAGTACTTC. Combining the CDR3 with reference TRBV19 and TRBJ2-5 gives the whole variable domain DGGITQSPKYLFRKEGQNVTLSCEQNLNHDAMYWYRQDPGQGLRLIYYSQIVNDFQKGDIAEGYSVSREKKESFPLTVTSAQKNPTAFYLCASSGQGSFATQYFGPGTRLLVL.